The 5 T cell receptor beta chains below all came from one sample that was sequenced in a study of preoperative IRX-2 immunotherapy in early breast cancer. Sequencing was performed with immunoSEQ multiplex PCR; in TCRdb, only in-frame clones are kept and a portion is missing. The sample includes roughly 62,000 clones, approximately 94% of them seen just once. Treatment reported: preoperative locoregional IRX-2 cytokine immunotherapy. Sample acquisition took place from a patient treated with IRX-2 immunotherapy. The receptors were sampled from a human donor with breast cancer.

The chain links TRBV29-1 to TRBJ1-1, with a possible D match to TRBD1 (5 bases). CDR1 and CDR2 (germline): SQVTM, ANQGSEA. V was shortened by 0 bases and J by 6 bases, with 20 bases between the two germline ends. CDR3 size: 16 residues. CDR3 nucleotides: TGCAGCGTTGAAGATCCGCAGGGTGGGGGTTTCGCTGAAGCTTTCTTT. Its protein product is CSVEDPQGGGFAEAFF.

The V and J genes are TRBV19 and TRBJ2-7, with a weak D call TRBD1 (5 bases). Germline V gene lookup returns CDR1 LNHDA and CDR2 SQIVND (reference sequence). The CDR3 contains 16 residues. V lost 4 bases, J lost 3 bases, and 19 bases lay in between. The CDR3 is CASSNHLGRALYEQYF. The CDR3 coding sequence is TGTGCCAGTAGTAACCACCTCGGCAGGGCCCTCTACGAGCAGTACTTC.

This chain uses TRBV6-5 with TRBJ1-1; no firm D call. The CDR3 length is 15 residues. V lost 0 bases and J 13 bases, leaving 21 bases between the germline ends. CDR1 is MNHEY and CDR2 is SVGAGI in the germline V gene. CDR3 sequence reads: CASSYSILAARKSFF. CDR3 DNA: TGTGCCAGCAGTTACTCTATTCTGGCGGCCCGGAAGAGTTTCTTT.

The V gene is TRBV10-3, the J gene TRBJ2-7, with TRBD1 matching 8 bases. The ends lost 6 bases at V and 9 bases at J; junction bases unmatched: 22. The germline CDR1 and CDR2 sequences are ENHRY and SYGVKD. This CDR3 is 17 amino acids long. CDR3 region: CAISATQNTGGKSVQYF. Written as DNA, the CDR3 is TGTGCCATCAGCGCTACCCAAAATACAGGGGGGAAATCTGTGCAGTACTTC.

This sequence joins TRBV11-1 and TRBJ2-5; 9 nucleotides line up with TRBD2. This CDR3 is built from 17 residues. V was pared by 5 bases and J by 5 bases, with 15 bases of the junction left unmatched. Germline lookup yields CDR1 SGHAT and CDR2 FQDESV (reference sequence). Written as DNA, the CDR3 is TGTGCCAGCAGCCCCCGTGTGGGCGGGGGGGCCCGGGAGACCCAGTACTTC. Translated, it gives CASSPRVGGGARETQYF.